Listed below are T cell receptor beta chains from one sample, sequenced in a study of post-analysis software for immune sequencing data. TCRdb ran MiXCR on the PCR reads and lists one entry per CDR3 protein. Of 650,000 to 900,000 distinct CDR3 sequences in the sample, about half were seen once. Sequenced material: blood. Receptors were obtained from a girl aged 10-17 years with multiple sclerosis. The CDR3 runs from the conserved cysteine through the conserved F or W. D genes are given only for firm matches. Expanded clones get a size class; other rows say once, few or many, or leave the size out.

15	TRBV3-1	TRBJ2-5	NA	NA	CASSQADRFQETQYF	TGTGCCAGCAGCCAAGCGGACAGATTCCAAGAGACCCAGTACTTC
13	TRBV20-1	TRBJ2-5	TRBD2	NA	CSASGDYKETQYF	TGCAGTGCAAGCGGGGACTATAAAGAGACCCAGTACTTC
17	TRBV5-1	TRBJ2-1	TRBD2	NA	CASSLVSSGNSYNEQFF	TGCGCCAGCAGCTTGGTGTCTAGCGGGAACTCCTACAATGAGCAGTTCTTC
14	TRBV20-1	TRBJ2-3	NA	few	CSAPPVGGLDTQYF	TGCAGTGCCCCTCCGGTTGGGGGATTAGATACGCAGTATTTT
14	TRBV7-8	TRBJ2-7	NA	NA	CASSSRDKAYEQYF	TGTGCCAGCAGCTCTCGGGACAAGGCCTACGAGCAGTACTTC
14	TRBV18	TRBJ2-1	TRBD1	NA	CASHQGVSYNEQFF	TGTGCCAGCCACCAGGGGGTCTCCTACAATGAGCAGTTCTTC
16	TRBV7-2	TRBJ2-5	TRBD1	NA	CASSTGTGDLRETQYF	TGTGCCAGCAGCACCGGGACAGGGGACTTACGGGAGACCCAGTACTTC
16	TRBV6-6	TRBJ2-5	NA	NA	CASRGPRDTIRVTQYF	TGTGCCAGCAGGGGCCCCCGGGACACCATCAGAGTAACCCAGTACTTC
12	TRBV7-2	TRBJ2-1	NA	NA	CASSYSYNEQFF	TGTGCCAGCAGCTACTCCTACAATGAGCAGTTCTTC
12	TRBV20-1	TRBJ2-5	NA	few	CSARPLQETQYF	TGCAGTGCTAGACCCCTACAAGAGACCCAGTACTTC
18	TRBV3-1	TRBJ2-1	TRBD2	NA	CANSQEDRWTSGYNEQFF	TGTGCCAACAGCCAAGAGGATCGGTGGACTAGCGGCTACAATGAGCAGTTCTTC
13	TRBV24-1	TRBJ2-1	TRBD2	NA	CATSASGRAGQFF	TGTGCCACCAGTGCCTCCGGGAGGGCAGGGCAGTTCTTC
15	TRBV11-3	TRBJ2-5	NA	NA	CASSSSPRGEETQYF	TGTGCCAGCAGCTCATCCCCACGTGGGGAAGAGACCCAGTACTTC
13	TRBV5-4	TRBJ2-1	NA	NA	CASSSIRDSEQFF	TGTGCCAGCAGCTCAATCCGGGACTCTGAGCAGTTCTTC
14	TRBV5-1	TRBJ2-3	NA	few	CASSLGTPGDTQYF	TGCGCCAGCAGCCTCGGGACCCCGGGGGATACGCAGTATTTT
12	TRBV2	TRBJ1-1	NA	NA	CASPNMNTEAFF	TGTGCCAGTCCGAACATGAACACTGAAGCTTTCTTT
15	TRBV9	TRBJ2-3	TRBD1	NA	CASSAGTGDGDTQYF	TGTGCCAGCAGCGCCGGGACAGGGGATGGAGATACGCAGTATTTT
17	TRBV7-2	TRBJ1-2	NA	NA	CASSYAPQGRVSKGYTF	TGTGCCAGCAGCTACGCCCCACAGGGCAGGGTGTCAAAAGGCTACACCTTC
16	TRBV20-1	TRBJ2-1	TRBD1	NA	CSAAAAGGVSYNEQFF	TGCAGTGCCGCGGCAGCAGGGGGCGTGAGCTACAATGAGCAGTTCTTC
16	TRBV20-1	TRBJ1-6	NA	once	CSARDARGSYNSPLHF	TGCAGTGCTAGAGATGCTAGGGGTTCCTATAATTCACCCCTCCACTTT
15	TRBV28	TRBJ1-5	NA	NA	CASSEDTGSGQPQHF	TGTGCCAGCAGTGAGGATACAGGGTCTGGTCAGCCCCAGCATTTT
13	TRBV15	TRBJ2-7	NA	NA	CATSRDIAYEQYF	TGTGCCACCAGCAGAGACATTGCCTACGAGCAGTACTTC
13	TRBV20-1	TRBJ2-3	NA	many	CSASGTHTDTQYF	TGCAGTGCTAGCGGGACCCACACAGATACGCAGTATTTT
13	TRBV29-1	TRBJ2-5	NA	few	CSATTGFQETQYF	TGCAGCGCTACCACAGGGTTCCAAGAGACCCAGTACTTC
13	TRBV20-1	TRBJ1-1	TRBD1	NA	CSARGTGDTEAFF	TGCAGTGCTAGAGGGACAGGGGACACTGAAGCTTTCTTT
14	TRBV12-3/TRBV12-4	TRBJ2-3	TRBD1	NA	CASSQDRETDSQYF	TGTGCCAGCAGCCAGGACAGGGAGACAGATTCGCAGTATTTT
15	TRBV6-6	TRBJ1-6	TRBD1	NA	CASARDRGSNSPLHF	TGTGCCAGTGCTCGGGACAGGGGAAGCAATTCACCCCTCCACTTT
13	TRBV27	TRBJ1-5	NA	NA	CASSIHSNQPQHF	TGTGCCAGCAGTATCCACAGCAATCAGCCCCAGCATTTT
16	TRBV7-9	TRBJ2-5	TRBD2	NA	CASSSTSGSQGETQYF	TGTGCCAGCAGCTCTACTAGCGGGAGTCAGGGAGAGACCCAGTACTTC
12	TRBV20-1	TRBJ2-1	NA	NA	CSASLGYNEQFF	TGCAGTGCTAGCTTGGGGTACAATGAGCAGTTCTTC
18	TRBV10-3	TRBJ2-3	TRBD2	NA	CAISEGLAGGAPTDTQYF	TGTGCCATCAGTGAGGGGCTAGCGGGGGGAGCCCCGACAGATACGCAGTATTTT
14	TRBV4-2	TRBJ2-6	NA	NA	CASSQHRTRDVLTF	TGTGCCAGCAGCCAACATCGGACCCGCGACGTCCTGACTTTC
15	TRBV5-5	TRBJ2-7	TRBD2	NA	CASRPGTSGSYEQYF	TGTGCCAGCAGGCCCGGGACTAGCGGATCCTACGAGCAGTACTTC
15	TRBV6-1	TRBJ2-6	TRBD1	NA	CASSEQGAGANVLTF	TGTGCCAGCAGTGAACAGGGGGCTGGGGCCAACGTCCTGACTTTC
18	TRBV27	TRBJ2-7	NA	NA	CASSGVRTSGRRDYEQYF	TGTGCCAGCAGTGGTGTGCGCACCTCGGGGCGAAGGGATTACGAGCAGTACTTC
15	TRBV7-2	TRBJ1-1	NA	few	CASKAREGMNTEAFF	TGTGCCAGCAAGGCCCGGGAGGGAATGAACACTGAAGCTTTCTTT
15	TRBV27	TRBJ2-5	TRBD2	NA	CASSPLSAGRETQYF	TGTGCCAGCAGTCCCCTATCAGCGGGAAGAGAGACCCAGTACTTC
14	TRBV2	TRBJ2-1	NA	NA	CASRGESSYNEQFF	TGTGCCAGCAGGGGTGAGAGCTCCTACAATGAGCAGTTCTTC
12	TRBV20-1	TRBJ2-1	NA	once	CSASPPYNGQFF	TGCAGTGCTAGCCCACCCTACAATGGGCAGTTCTTC
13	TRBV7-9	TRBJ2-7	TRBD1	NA	CASNLQGAGEQYF	TGTGCCAGCAATCTCCAGGGGGCAGGCGAGCAGTACTTC
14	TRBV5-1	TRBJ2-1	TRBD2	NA	CASSAQREGNEQFF	TGCGCCAGCAGCGCCCAGCGGGAGGGCAATGAGCAGTTCTTC
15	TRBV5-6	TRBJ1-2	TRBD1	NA	CASSFLTGWVYGYTF	TGTGCCAGCAGCTTCCTGACAGGGTGGGTCTATGGCTACACCTTC
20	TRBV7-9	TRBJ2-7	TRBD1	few	CASSPGSSGQGYSPSYEQYF	TGTGCCAGCAGCCCAGGATCATCGGGACAGGGATACTCTCCCTCCTACGAGCAGTACTTC
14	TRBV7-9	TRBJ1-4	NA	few	CASSLALANEKLFF	TGTGCCAGCAGCTTAGCGCTGGCTAATGAAAAACTGTTTTTT
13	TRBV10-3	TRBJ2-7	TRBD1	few	CAIRTGQGGEQYF	TGTGCCATCCGTACGGGACAGGGAGGCGAGCAGTACTTC
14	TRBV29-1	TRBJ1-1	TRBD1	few	CSVEDRARNTEAFF	TGCAGCGTTGAGGACAGGGCGAGGAACACTGAAGCTTTCTTT
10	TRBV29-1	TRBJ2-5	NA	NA	CSYHGETQYF	TGCAGCTACCACGGGGAGACCCAGTACTTC
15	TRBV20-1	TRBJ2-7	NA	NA	CSARGEGGGNYEQYF	TGCAGTGCTAGAGGAGAAGGGGGAGGGAACTACGAGCAGTACTTC
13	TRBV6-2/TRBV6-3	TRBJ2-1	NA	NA	CASSNHQATEQFF	TGTGCCAGCAGTAACCACCAGGCTACTGAGCAGTTCTTC
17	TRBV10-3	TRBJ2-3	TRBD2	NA	CAISAATSGTSTDTQYF	TGTGCCATCAGTGCCGCCACTAGCGGTACTAGCACAGATACGCAGTATTTT